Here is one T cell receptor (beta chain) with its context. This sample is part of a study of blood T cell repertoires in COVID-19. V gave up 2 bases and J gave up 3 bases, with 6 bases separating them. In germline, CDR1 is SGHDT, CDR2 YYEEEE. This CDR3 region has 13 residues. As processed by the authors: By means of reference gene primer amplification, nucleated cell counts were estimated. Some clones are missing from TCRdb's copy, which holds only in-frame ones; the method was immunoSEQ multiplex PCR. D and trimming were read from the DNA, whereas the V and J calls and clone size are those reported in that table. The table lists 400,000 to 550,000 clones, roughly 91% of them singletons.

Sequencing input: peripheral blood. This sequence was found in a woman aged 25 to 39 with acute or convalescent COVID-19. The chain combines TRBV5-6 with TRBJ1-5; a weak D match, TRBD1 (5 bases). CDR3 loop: CASSLQDNQPQHF. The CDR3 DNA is TGTGCCAGCAGCTTACAGGACAATCAGCCCCAGCATTTT.